This T cell receptor beta chain was recovered during a study of CD4 T cells in relation to SARS-CoV-2 and coronaviruses. Study-wide results and caveats: Compared with monoreactive clones, crossreactive clones showed significantly weaker SARS-CoV-2 expansion.

Unexposed donor CD4+ T cells date from about 2011-2018, before the COVID-19 pandemic. Isolation of CD4+ T cells took place after approximately 10 days in culture. As cell numbers allowed, unexposed-donor CD4+ T cells faced SARS-CoV-2 S/N and four cold-coronavirus spikes. CDR1 and CDR2 from the germline V gene are LGHDT and YNNKEL (reference sequence). The CDR3 sequence is 12 residues long. Trimming stripped 6 bases from V and 1 base from J, with 6 bases between. Sequencing used immunoSEQ multiplex PCR; TCRdb keeps in-frame clones, though not all of them. There are almost 30,000 clones in the sample; around 80% occur only once, and roughly 15% lies in the top ten. This clone has only a few counts. Its antigen is still unknown.

Sequencing was performed on CD4+ T cells from PBMCs, cultured in vitro. This TCR was sampled from a human donor in good health. V usage is TRBV3-1 (or the pseudogene TRBV3-2) and J usage is TRBJ1-1; D not resolved. CDR3 in DNA: TGTGCCAGCAGGGGAGGGAACACTGAAGCTTTCTTT. Translation: CASRGGNTEAFF.